This entry lists 8 T cell receptor beta chains sequenced from one sample in a study of T cells in Graves' hyperthyroidism and ophthalmopathy. Researchers amplified the TCR beta CDR3 regions from RNA transcripts. An initial round of RT-PCR targeting the TCR CDR3 relied on the HTBI primer set. TCRdb ran MiXCR on the multiplex PCR reads and lists one entry per CDR3 protein. Of around 500,000 distinct CDR3 sequences listed, approximately 23% are singletons. The sequenced sample consisted of blood. These receptors all come from a woman between 65 and 79 years old with Graves' ophthalmopathy.

As for this clonotype: A much larger clonotype is one base distant, so this may be a read error. The chain carries TRBV28 and TRBJ1-2, with no clear D. CDR3 length: 14 amino acids. V lost 2 bases and J lost 9, with 16 bases in between. From germline, CDR1 is MDHEN and CDR2 SYDVKM. This chain's CDR3 is CASSLRPAGYSYTF. The CDR3 coding sequence is TGTGCCAGCAGTTTACGGCCAGCGGGTTATAGCTACACCTTC.

This sequence joins TRBV4-3 and TRBJ1-1; 7 bases agree with TRBD1. Germline V gene lookup returns CDR1 LGHNA and CDR2 YSLEER. The CDR3 runs to 17 residues. Trimming removed 0 bases from V and 3 bases from J; junction bases left unmatched: 10. The DNA for the CDR3 is TGCGCCAGCAGCCAAGATCCTCGCAGGGGGGTTCACACTGAAGCTTTCTTT. This encodes CASSQDPRRGVHTEAFF.

At least ten counts were recorded for this clonotype. The chain combines TRBV3-1 with TRBJ1-2; 9 bases align to TRBD1. The CDR3 has 14 amino acids. Trimming took 0 bases from V and 8 from J; bases not matched to a gene: 4. Germline values: CDR1 LGHDT, CDR2 YNNKEL (reference sequence). The CDR3 spells CASSQEGTGLGYTF. The CDR3 DNA reads as TGTGCCAGCAGCCAAGAGGGGACAGGGCTAGGCTACACCTTC.

CDR3: CASSSPGEGETQYF. The CDR3 region has the DNA TGTGCCAGCAGTTCGCCGGGGGAAGGGGAGACCCAGTACTTC. The chain links TRBV6-1 to TRBJ2-5; TRBD2 might be the D (6 bases). The length of the CDR3 is 14 residues. Looked up from germline, CDR1 is MNHNS and CDR2 is SASEGT. Deletions cut 5 bases from V and 5 bases from J, with 15 bases between.

The chain uses TRBV29-1 and TRBJ2-3, with D possibly being TRBD1 (5 bases). The CDR3 is made up of 14 amino acids. Germline assignment: CDR1 SQVTM and CDR2 ANQGSEA. V was shortened by 4 bases and J by 6 bases, with 17 bases between the two germline ends. In DNA, the CDR3 is TGCAGCGTTGTCGGGCAGGGTGTGGTCGATACGCAGTATTTT. It translates to CSVVGQGVVDTQYF.

The chain joins TRBV18 to TRBJ1-1; D gene uncertain. Between the trimmed V and J ends, which lost 3 bases and 6 bases, there was a span of 11 bases. This CDR3 spans 13 amino acids. Germline V gene sequence: CDR1 KGHSH, CDR2 LQKENI. The CDR3 DNA sequence: TGTGCCAGCTCACCCAACTCGGGTGCTGAAGCTTTCTTT. Protein sequence: CASSPNSGAEAFF.

In its sample, this clonotype was seen a few times. The chain uses TRBV12-3 or TRBV12-4 and TRBJ1-2; the D gene is possibly TRBD1 (6 bases). V gave up 3 bases and J gave up 4 bases, with 24 bases separating them. This CDR3 region has 18 residues. The CDR3 sequence: CASSFLLDQGGWTYGYTF. As DNA, the CDR3 is TGTGCCAGCAGTTTTTTGTTGGACCAAGGGGGTTGGACCTATGGCTACACCTTC.

CDR3 bases: TGTGCCAGTAGTATTTATCTTGGCTCCTACGAGCAGTACTTC. Its translation: CASSIYLGSYEQYF. V and J are TRBV19 and TRBJ2-7; D remains unclear. The CDR3 has 14 amino acids. V was clipped by 3 bases and J by 0 bases, with 9 bases between them. Germline CDR1 is LNHDA and CDR2 is SQIVND (reference sequence).